The clone carrying this T cell receptor beta chain has ten or more counts. This entry is derived from a study of read filtering for tumor transcriptome and immune sequencing. Study information: By R-ISS, stages I, II and III held approximately 8, 16 and 7 patients. Whole-transcriptome libraries were prepared after DNase treatment.

This CDR3 is 14 amino acids long. V shed 2 bases and J shed 5 bases, with 11 bases lying between them. Germline CDR1 LGHNA, CDR2 YNFKEQ. From about 0.4 ug of RNA, a library with molecular barcoded alpha/delta and beta/gamma adaptors was made. One entry per CDR3 protein results from TCRdb running MiXCR on the reads. The sample lists 85,000 to 100,000 distinct CDR3 sequences; about 22% were seen once. The source material was a population of CD138-negative cells sorted from bone marrow. V is TRBV4-2 and J is TRBJ2-3; possibly TRBD1 or TRBD2 for D (5 bases each). This clonotype originated in a donor aged 40 or over with multiple myeloma. The CDR3 spells CASSQTRGEDTQYF. The CDR3, as DNA: TGTGCCAGCAGCCAAACGAGGGGAGAAGATACGCAGTATTTT.